This is a list of T cell receptor beta chains from one sample in a study of vaccination effects on CD4 cells after COVID-19. TCRdb's table, derived via immunoSEQ multiplex PCR, lists solely in-frame clones and lacks some. Of roughly 33,000 clones listed, about 68% are singletons. No antigens are known for them. Sequencing used CD4+ T cells from PBMCs cultured without peptide, obtained after COVID-19 vaccination. The source of these receptors is a human donor who had a prior SARS-CoV-2 infection. Both conserved end residues are part of each CDR3. Each record gives: clone size, V gene, J gene, D gene, CDR3 protein, CDR3 DNA. The D gene is left open where the match is weak. Size is omitted from some rows. Given values are once, few, many or a class for expanded clones.

clone size: NA; V gene: TRBV19; J gene: TRBJ1-4; D gene: NA; CDR3 protein: CASSSVSPTNEKLFF; CDR3 DNA: TGTGCCAGTAGTTCGGTTTCCCCAACTAATGAAAAACTGTTTTTT
clone size: NA; V gene: TRBV2; J gene: TRBJ2-6; D gene: NA; CDR3 protein: CASSEFRAPGANVLTF; CDR3 DNA: TGTGCCAGCAGTGAATTTCGGGCGCCTGGGGCCAACGTCCTGACTTTC
clone size: NA; V gene: TRBV5-4; J gene: TRBJ2-5; D gene: NA; CDR3 protein: CASSFWEQETQYF; CDR3 DNA: TGTGCCAGCAGCTTCTGGGAGCAAGAGACCCAGTACTTC
clone size: NA; V gene: TRBV2; J gene: TRBJ1-1; D gene: NA; CDR3 protein: CASRPGRLNTEAFF; CDR3 DNA: TGTGCCAGCAGACCGGGACGTTTGAACACTGAAGCTTTCTTT
clone size: NA; V gene: TRBV9; J gene: TRBJ2-7; D gene: NA; CDR3 protein: CASSRDQGYEQYF; CDR3 DNA: TGTGCCAGCAGCCGGGATCAAGGCTACGAGCAGTACTTC
clone size: few; V gene: TRBV7-9; J gene: TRBJ2-7; D gene: NA; CDR3 protein: CASSHTVHEQYF; CDR3 DNA: TGTGCCAGCAGCCACACGGTCCACGAGCAGTACTTC
clone size: NA; V gene: TRBV23-1; J gene: TRBJ2-1; D gene: TRBD1; CDR3 protein: CASSQPKKTGQGPGVFYEQFF; CDR3 DNA: TGCGCCAGCAGTCAACCCAAAAAGACGGGACAGGGACCCGGCGTGTTCTATGAGCAGTTCTTC
clone size: NA; V gene: TRBV11-2; J gene: TRBJ2-5; D gene: NA; CDR3 protein: CASSHQGFGEETQYF; CDR3 DNA: TGTGCCAGCAGCCACCAGGGGTTTGGCGAAGAGACCCAGTACTTC
clone size: NA; V gene: TRBV4-2; J gene: TRBJ1-5; D gene: NA; CDR3 protein: CASSQGGRNQPQHF; CDR3 DNA: TGTGCCAGCAGCCAAGGAGGAAGAAATCAGCCCCAGCATTTT
clone size: NA; V gene: TRBV2; J gene: TRBJ2-1; D gene: NA; CDR3 protein: CASSEWGYEQFF; CDR3 DNA: TGTGCCAGCAGTGAATGGGGATATGAGCAGTTCTTC
clone size: NA; V gene: TRBV6-2/TRBV6-3; J gene: TRBJ2-3; D gene: NA; CDR3 protein: CASSSDGIVADTQYF; CDR3 DNA: TGTGCCAGCAGTTCAGACGGGATAGTAGCAGATACGCAGTATTTT
clone size: NA; V gene: TRBV3-1/TRBV3-2; J gene: TRBJ2-2; D gene: NA; CDR3 protein: CASSQDAGLFF; CDR3 DNA: TGTGCCAGCAGCCAAGATGCCGGGCTGTTTTTT
clone size: NA; V gene: TRBV7-2; J gene: TRBJ2-2; D gene: NA; CDR3 protein: CASSPTGAGELFF; CDR3 DNA: TGTGCCAGCAGCCCTACGGGGGCCGGGGAGCTGTTTTTT
clone size: NA; V gene: TRBV18; J gene: TRBJ2-7; D gene: NA; CDR3 protein: CASSPNRDTYEQYF; CDR3 DNA: TGTGCCAGCTCTCCCAACAGGGATACCTACGAGCAGTACTTC
clone size: NA; V gene: TRBV2; J gene: TRBJ2-7; D gene: TRBD1; CDR3 protein: CASRGTGHSYEQYF; CDR3 DNA: TGTGCCAGCAGAGGGACAGGCCACTCCTACGAGCAGTACTTC
clone size: few; V gene: TRBV12-5; J gene: TRBJ2-5; D gene: NA; CDR3 protein: CASGLAGVETQYF; CDR3 DNA: TGTGCTAGTGGTTTGGCGGGCGTTGAGACCCAGTACTTC
clone size: NA; V gene: TRBV11-3; J gene: TRBJ2-7; D gene: TRBD1; CDR3 protein: CASSLAGQGGGEQYF; CDR3 DNA: TGTGCCAGCAGCTTAGCGGGACAGGGGGGCGGAGAGCAGTACTTC
clone size: once; V gene: TRBV6-1; J gene: TRBJ1-3; D gene: NA; CDR3 protein: CASSEISGNTIYF; CDR3 DNA: TGTGCCAGCAGTGAGATTTCTGGAAACACCATATATTTT
clone size: once; V gene: TRBV5-4; J gene: TRBJ1-1; D gene: NA; CDR3 protein: CASSFGGTDTEAFF; CDR3 DNA: TGTGCCAGCAGCTTCGGAGGGACGGACACTGAAGCTTTCTTT
clone size: once; V gene: TRBV7-8; J gene: TRBJ2-7; D gene: NA; CDR3 protein: CASSPEGVQYF; CDR3 DNA: TGTGCCAGCAGCCCCGAGGGGGTGCAGTACTTC
clone size: few; V gene: TRBV10-3; J gene: TRBJ1-1; D gene: NA; CDR3 protein: CAIGGSGRAEAFF; CDR3 DNA: TGTGCCATCGGAGGGAGCGGGCGCGCTGAAGCTTTCTTT
clone size: NA; V gene: TRBV9; J gene: TRBJ2-2; D gene: TRBD2; CDR3 protein: CASSVVSGGTGELFF; CDR3 DNA: TGTGCCAGCAGCGTAGTTAGCGGGGGGACCGGGGAGCTGTTTTTT
clone size: NA; V gene: TRBV5-6; J gene: TRBJ2-3; D gene: TRBD2; CDR3 protein: CASSSTGTTRTDTQYF; CDR3 DNA: TGTGCCAGCAGCTCAACCGGGACTACGCGCACAGATACGCAGTATTTT
clone size: NA; V gene: TRBV5-1; J gene: TRBJ2-3; D gene: TRBD2; CDR3 protein: CASRTSGGTSTDTQYF; CDR3 DNA: TGCGCCAGCCGGACTAGCGGGGGGACCAGCACAGATACGCAGTATTTT
clone size: NA; V gene: TRBV11-3; J gene: TRBJ1-6; D gene: NA; CDR3 protein: CASSLGAGRVGSLHF; CDR3 DNA: TGTGCCAGCAGCCTCGGGGCAGGGCGAGTCGGATCCCTCCACTTT
clone size: NA; V gene: TRBV5-1; J gene: TRBJ2-7; D gene: TRBD2; CDR3 protein: CASSLGPTSGNSYEQYF; CDR3 DNA: TGCGCCAGCAGCTTGGGCCCGACTAGCGGAAATTCCTACGAGCAGTACTTC
clone size: NA; V gene: TRBV11-1; J gene: TRBJ2-7; D gene: NA; CDR3 protein: CASSASSGSYEQYF; CDR3 DNA: TGTGCCAGCAGCGCAAGCTCAGGGTCCTACGAGCAGTACTTC
clone size: NA; V gene: TRBV5-5; J gene: TRBJ2-3; D gene: NA; CDR3 protein: CASSLAEFIDTQYF; CDR3 DNA: TGTGCCAGCAGCTTGGCCGAGTTTATAGATACGCAGTATTTT
clone size: NA; V gene: TRBV30; J gene: TRBJ1-2; D gene: NA; CDR3 protein: CAWLRDSYGYTF; CDR3 DNA: TGTGCCTGGTTGAGGGATTCCTATGGCTACACCTTC
clone size: NA; V gene: TRBV19; J gene: TRBJ2-7; D gene: NA; CDR3 protein: CASSHLSGSYEQYF; CDR3 DNA: TGTGCCAGTAGTCACCTTAGCGGCTCCTACGAGCAGTACTTC
clone size: once; V gene: TRBV5-6; J gene: TRBJ2-3; D gene: TRBD2; CDR3 protein: CASSLVPSGGAPDTQYF; CDR3 DNA: TGTGCCAGCAGCTTGGTACCTAGCGGGGGGGCCCCAGATACGCAGTATTTT
clone size: few; V gene: TRBV7-6; J gene: TRBJ1-5; D gene: NA; CDR3 protein: CASSLDGGSYQPQHF; CDR3 DNA: TGTGCCAGCAGCTTAGATGGAGGGTCGTATCAGCCCCAGCATTTT
clone size: NA; V gene: TRBV7-3; J gene: TRBJ2-3; D gene: NA; CDR3 protein: CASSLEGTFRTDTQYF; CDR3 DNA: TGTGCCAGCAGCTTAGAGGGGACTTTTCGCACAGATACGCAGTATTTT
clone size: NA; V gene: TRBV18; J gene: TRBJ2-3; D gene: NA; CDR3 protein: CASSPAETSTDTQYF; CDR3 DNA: TGTGCCAGCTCACCCGCGGAGACTAGCACAGATACGCAGTATTTT
clone size: NA; V gene: TRBV19; J gene: TRBJ2-1; D gene: NA; CDR3 protein: CASSKREYNNEQFF; CDR3 DNA: TGTGCCAGTAGCAAAAGGGAGTACAACAATGAGCAGTTCTTC
clone size: NA; V gene: TRBV2; J gene: TRBJ2-7; D gene: TRBD1; CDR3 protein: CASSVSGQTGEQYF; CDR3 DNA: TGTGCCAGCAGTGTTTCGGGACAGACGGGCGAGCAGTACTTC
clone size: once; V gene: TRBV3-1/TRBV3-2; J gene: TRBJ2-2; D gene: NA; CDR3 protein: CASSPRRETGELFF; CDR3 DNA: TGTGCCAGCAGCCCTAGACGGGAGACCGGGGAGCTGTTTTTT
clone size: few; V gene: TRBV12-5; J gene: TRBJ2-7; D gene: NA; CDR3 protein: CASGLGSQRQYF; CDR3 DNA: TGTGCTAGTGGTTTGGGCTCCCAGAGGCAGTACTTC
clone size: NA; V gene: TRBV5-4; J gene: TRBJ2-3; D gene: NA; CDR3 protein: CASWGGARLDTQYF; CDR3 DNA: TGTGCCAGCTGGGGGGGGGCGAGATTAGATACGCAGTATTTT
clone size: NA; V gene: TRBV24-1; J gene: TRBJ2-5; D gene: NA; CDR3 protein: CASTKRSEEGAQYF; CDR3 DNA: TGTGCCTCGACTAAGCGGAGCGAAGAGGGGGCCCAGTACTTC
clone size: NA; V gene: TRBV11-3; J gene: TRBJ2-3; D gene: NA; CDR3 protein: CASSLELSGADTQYF; CDR3 DNA: TGTGCCAGCAGCTTAGAGTTATCGGGAGCCGATACGCAGTATTTT
clone size: NA; V gene: TRBV12-5; J gene: TRBJ2-1; D gene: TRBD2; CDR3 protein: CASGAYLAGEVKFKQFF; CDR3 DNA: TGTGCTAGTGGCGCCTACTTAGCGGGAGAGGTAAAGTTCAAGCAGTTCTTC
clone size: NA; V gene: TRBV6-6; J gene: TRBJ2-7; D gene: TRBD2; CDR3 protein: CASSYSGLGYEQYF; CDR3 DNA: TGTGCCAGCAGTTACTCCGGACTAGGGTACGAGCAGTACTTC
clone size: NA; V gene: TRBV6-5; J gene: TRBJ1-2; D gene: NA; CDR3 protein: CASSYSYAGTLGGYTF; CDR3 DNA: TGTGCCAGCAGTTACTCCTATGCCGGGACCCTCGGAGGCTACACCTTC
clone size: NA; V gene: TRBV2; J gene: TRBJ2-7; D gene: NA; CDR3 protein: CASSDVLGKPYEQYF; CDR3 DNA: TGTGCCAGCAGTGACGTCCTTGGCAAACCCTACGAGCAGTACTTC
clone size: NA; V gene: TRBV6-5; J gene: TRBJ2-7; D gene: NA; CDR3 protein: CASRTIGGYYSEQYF; CDR3 DNA: TGTGCCAGCAGGACCATCGGAGGGTATTACTCCGAGCAGTACTTC
clone size: NA; V gene: TRBV3-1/TRBV3-2; J gene: TRBJ2-2; D gene: NA; CDR3 protein: CASSGGYGELFF; CDR3 DNA: TGTGCCAGCAGCGGCGGCTACGGGGAGCTGTTTTTT
clone size: NA; V gene: TRBV7-9; J gene: TRBJ1-1; D gene: NA; CDR3 protein: CASSQGENTEAFF; CDR3 DNA: TGTGCCAGCAGCCAGGGTGAGAACACTGAAGCTTTCTTT
clone size: NA; V gene: TRBV4-2; J gene: TRBJ2-7; D gene: NA; CDR3 protein: CASSQFSRGGPYEQYF; CDR3 DNA: TGTGCCAGCAGCCAATTTAGCCGGGGAGGCCCCTACGAGCAGTACTTC
clone size: NA; V gene: TRBV6-1; J gene: TRBJ1-5; D gene: NA; CDR3 protein: CASSEVGGDQPQHF; CDR3 DNA: TGTGCCAGCAGTGAGGTGGGGGGGGATCAGCCCCAGCATTTT
clone size: NA; V gene: TRBV6-5; J gene: TRBJ1-1; D gene: NA; CDR3 protein: CASSRTAMNTEAFF; CDR3 DNA: TGTGCCAGCAGTAGGACAGCCATGAACACTGAAGCTTTCTTT
clone size: NA; V gene: TRBV11-3; J gene: TRBJ2-1; D gene: TRBD2; CDR3 protein: CASSLVAAGVPYNEQFF; CDR3 DNA: TGTGCCAGCAGCTTAGTGGCAGCGGGAGTTCCCTACAATGAGCAGTTCTTC
clone size: NA; V gene: TRBV6-1; J gene: TRBJ1-2; D gene: NA; CDR3 protein: CASSVQRVYQSYGYTF; CDR3 DNA: TGTGCCAGCAGTGTCCAAAGGGTGTATCAAAGCTATGGCTACACCTTC
clone size: NA; V gene: TRBV28; J gene: TRBJ2-7; D gene: NA; CDR3 protein: CASSILWEQYF; CDR3 DNA: TGTGCCAGCAGTATTCTCTGGGAGCAGTACTTC
clone size: few; V gene: TRBV3-1/TRBV3-2; J gene: TRBJ1-2; D gene: NA; CDR3 protein: CASSQVGWWGIGYTF; CDR3 DNA: TGTGCCAGCAGCCAAGTAGGGTGGTGGGGAATTGGCTACACCTTC
clone size: NA; V gene: TRBV2; J gene: TRBJ2-5; D gene: NA; CDR3 protein: CASSHRQEQETQYF; CDR3 DNA: TGTGCCAGCAGCCATCGACAGGAACAAGAGACCCAGTACTTC
clone size: few; V gene: TRBV6-1; J gene: TRBJ2-2; D gene: NA; CDR3 protein: CASRPLGRAGELFF; CDR3 DNA: TGTGCCAGCAGGCCACTAGGGCGCGCCGGGGAGCTGTTTTTT
clone size: NA; V gene: TRBV30; J gene: TRBJ2-5; D gene: NA; CDR3 protein: CAWSAAVGETQYF; CDR3 DNA: TGTGCCTGGAGTGCGGCAGTTGGAGAGACCCAGTACTTC